This T cell receptor beta chain was documented in a study of T cells in Graves' hyperthyroidism and ophthalmopathy. Uncontrolled infection, other autoimmune disease, pregnancy or lactation barred patients from enrollment. The CDR3 regions of TCR beta were amplified from RNA transcripts. During a first-round RT-PCR of the TCR CDR3, the HTBI primer set was used. TCRdb called the multiplex PCR reads again in MiXCR, with one record for every CDR3 protein. There are 600,000 to 750,000 distinct CDR3 sequences in the sample; around 15% occur only once, and around a sixth lies in the top ten. The CDR3 extends over 13 amino acids. The V and J ends lost 5 bases and 5 bases respectively, with 12 bases between them. Germline CDR1 and CDR2: MNHNS and SASEGT. Study observations and caveats: Separating ophthalmopathy from stable hyperthyroidism was achieved by a 13 V-J model.

This clonotype was observed many times. Antigen unknown. Sequencing was done on a sample of blood. This sequence was found in a man aged 45-60 years with Graves' hyperthyroidism. The gene calls are TRBV6-1 and TRBJ1-1; D perhaps matches TRBD1 (5 bases). The CDR3 region has the DNA TGTGCCAGCAGTTATCAGGGTGGGACTGAAGCTTTCTTT. Amino acid sequence: CASSYQGGTEAFF.